The next 30 T cell receptor beta chains were all read from a single sample in a study of beta chain features in type 1 diabetes. Expressed TCRB transcripts were sequenced because the isolated RNA had all been reverse transcribed beforehand. Clones were sequenced by immunoSEQ multiplex PCR, and TCRdb holds only the in-frame ones, with some missing. The sample yields roughly 140,000 clones, about 7% seen once. Sequencing was done on a sample of central memory CD4+ T cells from blood. The receptor set was obtained from a woman aged 25 to 45 in good health.

The rearrangement joins TRBV2 to TRBJ2-3; no clear D. Germline-derived CDR1 and CDR2 are SNHLY and FYNNEI. Deletions cut 1 base from V and 2 bases from J, with 4 bases between. CDR3 size: 13 residues. The CDR3 sequence: CASSEGLTDTQYF. CDR3 in DNA: TGTGCCAGCAGTGAAGGACTCACAGATACGCAGTATTTT.

A few counts support this clone. The chain employs TRBV4-2 and TRBJ2-2; TRBD2 might be the D (6 bases). The CDR3 is 15 amino acids. Trimming removed 1 base from V and 4 bases from J, with 10 bases in between. In germline, CDR1 is LGHNA, CDR2 YNFKEQ. Written as DNA, the CDR3 is TGTGCCAGCAGCCAAGCTGCGGGGCCCACCGGGGAGCTGTTTTTT. Translation: CASSQAAGPTGELFF.

The chain employs TRBV5-4 and TRBJ2-3; 10 bases are a match to TRBD2. Germline trimming cut 2 bases from V and 2 bases from J; bases unmatched to any gene: 5. The CDR3 is 16 residues long. The germline CDR1 and CDR2 sequences are SGHNT and YYREEE (reference sequence). DNA of the CDR3: TGTGCCAGCAGCTTTCCTAGCGGGAGTTACACAGATACGCAGTATTTT. Its translation is CASSFPSGSYTDTQYF.

This clone has at least ten counts. The genes are TRBV30 and TRBJ1-5, with 7 nucleotides matching TRBD1. CDR1 and CDR2 (germline): GTSNPN, SVGIG (reference sequence). This CDR3 has 14 amino acids. Unmatched junction bases numbered 5, after V lost 2 bases and J lost 4 bases. The CDR3 DNA reads TGTGCCTGGAGTAGTCCAGGGGGAAATCAGCCCCAGCATTTT. Translation: CAWSSPGGNQPQHF.

The table lists this clone with many counts. The chain joins TRBV5-1 to TRBJ2-1; 8 nucleotides match TRBD1. V was clipped by 2 bases and J by 7 bases; unmatched bases: 11. The CDR3 loop spans 16 amino acids. Per germline, CDR1 SGHRS and CDR2 YFSETQ. The CDR3 DNA is TGCGCCAGCAGCTTCGGACAGGGCGGGTCGGGGAATGAGCAGTTCTTC. Encoded protein: CASSFGQGGSGNEQFF.

In its sample, this clone was seen a few times. This sequence joins TRBV4-2 and TRBJ2-6, with 13 bases lining up with TRBD2. This CDR3 has 17 amino acids. The germline V gene encodes CDR1 LGHNA and CDR2 YNFKEQ. With 5 bases clipped from V and 3 bases from J, the junction kept 4 bases outside the gene matches. As DNA, the CDR3 is TGTGCCAGCAGCTCGGGACTAGCGGGAATTGGGGCCAACGTCCTGACTTTC. It is translated as CASSSGLAGIGANVLTF.

This clone was found many times. This chain's CDR3 is CSVGTERYGYTF. CDR3 in DNA: TGCAGCGTTGGGACTGAGCGCTATGGCTACACCTTC. J is TRBJ1-2 and V is TRBV29-1; D is unresolved. CDR1 and CDR2 from the germline V gene are SQVTM and ANQGSEA. CDR3 length: 12 amino acids. Trimming stripped 4 bases from V and 4 bases from J, with 10 bases between.

V and J are TRBV7-3 and TRBJ2-6; TRBD1 matches at 12 bases. This CDR3 comprises 18 residues. Trimming took 2 bases from V and 4 from J; bases not matched to a gene: 6. Germline-derived CDR1 and CDR2 are SGHTA and FQGTGA. The CDR3 sequence is CASSLVGTGGSGANVLTF. CDR3 nucleotides: TGTGCCAGCAGCTTAGTAGGGACAGGGGGCTCAGGGGCCAACGTCCTGACTTTC.

In its sample, this clone was seen many times. The gene calls are TRBV29-1 and TRBJ1-5; D call uncertain. The germline CDR1 and CDR2 sequences are SQVTM and ANQGSEA. The V end was cut by 4 bases, the J end by 6 bases, with 13 bases between. The CDR3 contains 13 residues. The CDR3 DNA reads TGCAGCGTTGGTGCAGACCCAGGTCAGCCCCAGCATTTT. Its translation: CSVGADPGQPQHF.

The chain recombines TRBV11-2 with TRBJ2-5; 15 bases line up with TRBD2. CDR1 is SGHAT, CDR2 FQNNGV, per germline. The CDR3 contains 17 residues. V trimming: 5 bases; J trimming: 5 bases; junction bases outside the gene matches: 9. This chain's CDR3 is CASSPWTSGRELETQYF. The CDR3 DNA follows: TGTGCCAGCAGCCCTTGGACTAGCGGGAGGGAATTGGAGACCCAGTACTTC.

This clone has a handful of counts. The chain carries TRBV5-1 and TRBJ2-1, with D maybe TRBD2 (5 bases). With 0 bases removed from V and 5 bases from J, the gap between germline ends came to 9 bases. This CDR3 has 14 residues. Germline loops: CDR1 SGHRS, CDR2 YFSETQ. The CDR3 region is CASSLGWENNEQFF. CDR3 in DNA: TGCGCCAGCAGCTTGGGGTGGGAGAACAATGAGCAGTTCTTC.

This clone was observed a few times. The rearrangement uses TRBV7-8 and TRBJ2-2; 7 bases map to TRBD2. Per germline, CDR1 SGHVS and CDR2 FQNEAQ. The CDR3 loop spans 16 amino acids. V trimming: 6 bases; J trimming: 2 bases; junction bases outside the gene matches: 9. This chain's CDR3 is CASRTRGGHNTGELFF. For the CDR3, the DNA is TGTGCCAGCAGGACACGGGGAGGGCATAACACCGGGGAGCTGTTTTTT.

This clone was seen a few times. The V gene is TRBV7-2, the J gene TRBJ2-7; TRBD2 matches 12 bases. Germline CDR1 is SGHTA and CDR2 is FQGNSA. The V gene end was trimmed by 1 base and the J gene end by 7 bases; junction bases not matched to a gene: 5. CDR3 length: 15 residues. DNA for the CDR3: TGTGCCAGCAGCTTAGGACTAGCGGGAGAGGGTGAGCAGTACTTC. It is translated as CASSLGLAGEGEQYF.

In DNA form, the CDR3 reads TGTGCCAGCAGCCGGGGACAGGGCACAGATACGCAGTATTTT. This encodes CASSRGQGTDTQYF. The rearrangement joins TRBV5-4 to TRBJ2-3; 8 nucleotides match TRBD1. The V and J ends lost 4 bases and 1 base, in that order; junction bases with no gene match: 2. Germline V gene lookup returns CDR1 SGHNT and CDR2 YYREEE (reference sequence). The CDR3 spans 14 residues.

The chain links TRBV5-1 to TRBJ2-3; 8 nucleotides agree with TRBD2. Trimming took 3 bases from V and 0 from J; bases not matched to a gene: 3. Germline V gene data show CDR1 as SGHRS and CDR2 as YFSETQ. The CDR3 is 15 residues long. CDR3 protein: CASSSSGRSTDTQYF. The CDR3 coding sequence is TGCGCCAGCAGCTCTAGCGGGCGGAGCACAGATACGCAGTATTTT.

A few counts support this clone. The genes are TRBV20-1 and TRBJ2-1; D is ambiguous. V gave up 6 bases and J gave up 5 bases, with 8 bases separating them. This CDR3 comprises 11 residues. From germline, CDR1 is DFQATT and CDR2 SNEGSKA (reference sequence). The CDR3 bases are TGCAGTGCCAACTCGAACAATGAGCAGTTCTTC. Its protein product is CSANSNNEQFF.

This clone was counted only a few times. DNA of the CDR3: TGTGCCAGCAGGGTGACAGGGGGCGGCTACGAGCAGTACTTC. This translates into CASRVTGGGYEQYF. J is TRBJ2-7 and V is TRBV6-1, with 10 bases matching TRBD1. V shed 6 bases, J shed 3 bases, and the junction held 5 bases outside the gene matches. Germline loops: CDR1 MNHNS, CDR2 SASEGT. This CDR3 is built from 14 residues.

This chain uses TRBV5-1 with TRBJ2-7, with 10 bases aligning to TRBD2. From germline, CDR1 is SGHRS and CDR2 YFSETQ. CDR3 length equals 19 residues. V was pared by 1 base and J by 2 bases, with 15 bases of the junction left unmatched. The CDR3 DNA sequence: TGCGCCAGCAGCTTGAGGGGACCCTACGATAGCGGGAGGCCCTACGAGCAGTACTTC. As protein: CASSLRGPYDSGRPYEQYF.

This clone was counted only a few times. This chain uses TRBV7-3 with TRBJ1-1, with D uncertain. The CDR3 is made up of 13 amino acids. The V end lost 4 bases, the J end lost 2 bases, and 8 bases lay between the germline ends. Looked up from germline, CDR1 is SGHTA and CDR2 is FQGTGA. CDR3 in amino acids: CASSYNYNTEAFF. The CDR3 DNA reads as TGTGCCAGCAGCTATAACTACAACACTGAAGCTTTCTTT.

The CDR3 sequence is CASSLGRVYEQYF. DNA for the CDR3: TGTGCCAGCAGCTTGGGCAGGGTGTACGAGCAGTACTTC. The rearrangement uses TRBV11-2 and TRBJ2-7, with D possibly matching TRBD1 (5 bases). V was pared by 3 bases and J by 4 bases, with 10 bases between. The CDR3 covers 13 residues. Germline V gene lookup returns CDR1 SGHAT and CDR2 FQNNGV.

The V call is TRBV6-6, the J call TRBJ2-2; TRBD2 is a possible D gene (5 bases). Trimming pared 3 bases from V and 6 bases from J, leaving 14 bases between. The CDR3 loop spans 15 amino acids. Germline V gives CDR1 MNHNY, CDR2 SVGAGI (reference sequence). The CDR3 sequence is CASSYYRTGSGELFF. The CDR3, as DNA: TGTGCCAGCAGTTATTATCGGACGGGGTCCGGGGAGCTGTTTTTT.

On this clone: This sequence is one base from a far larger clone and is likely a read error. This rearrangement joins TRBV7-9 to TRBJ2-7; 10 nucleotides line up with TRBD2. CDR1 is SEHNR, CDR2 FQNEAQ, per germline (reference sequence). The junction had 14 bases not matched to a gene; V was cut back by 4 bases and J by 2 bases. CDR3 size: 18 residues. This CDR3 is CASSSGLSGRGLTYEQYF. The CDR3 DNA reads TGTGCCAGCAGCTCGGGACTGAGCGGGAGGGGTTTAACCTACGAGCAGTACTTC.

Only a few counts were recorded for this clone. This chain connects TRBV28 to TRBJ1-1; 9 bases agree with TRBD1. Germline V CDR1 and CDR2: MDHEN, SYDVKM. This CDR3 has 17 residues. V shed 8 bases and J 0 bases; nucleotides not matched to a gene: 13. The CDR3 spells CASSLIRDRDMNTEAFF. The CDR3 DNA follows: TGTGCCAGCTCCCTAATCCGGGACAGGGACATGAACACTGAAGCTTTCTTT.

This clone was observed a few times. The chain joins TRBV6-6 to TRBJ1-4; TRBD1 matches 7 bases. Germline trimming cut 5 bases from V and 4 bases from J; bases unmatched to any gene: 4. CDR1 MNHNY and CDR2 SVGAGI come from the germline V gene (reference sequence). The CDR3 covers 14 residues. The CDR3 loop is CASSQGTVNEKLFF. For the CDR3, the DNA is TGTGCCAGCAGTCAAGGGACAGTTAATGAAAAACTGTTTTTT.

This chain links TRBV18 with TRBJ2-3; 11 bases match TRBD2. The CDR3 length is 17 residues. Trimming cost V 1 base and J 3 bases; bases outside gene matches: 6. Germline V gene sequence: CDR1 KGHSH, CDR2 LQKENI. CDR3 sequence: CASSPRATSGSTDTQYF. The CDR3 region has the DNA TGTGCCAGCTCACCACGGGCAACTAGCGGGAGTACAGATACGCAGTATTTT. The variable domain in full, with the rest retrieved from reference TRBV18 and TRBJ2-3, is NAGVMQNPRHLVRRRGQEARLRCSPMKGHSHVYWYRQLPEEGLKFMVYLQKENIIDESGMPKERFSAEFPKEGPSILRIQQVVRGDSAAYFCASSPRATSGSTDTQYFGPGTRLTVL.

The rearrangement links TRBV5-1 to TRBJ2-7; D possibly corresponds to TRBD2 (5 bases). CDR1 and CDR2 (germline): SGHRS, YFSETQ. This CDR3 is built from 13 residues. Trimming removed 2 bases at V and 2 bases at J, with 8 bases between. CDR3 in DNA: TGCGCCAGCAGCTTTACCGGGACCTACGAGCAGTACTTC. Its protein is CASSFTGTYEQYF.

V is TRBV5-4 and J is TRBJ2-7, with 9 bases identical to TRBD2. V was pared by 4 bases and J by 1 base, with 9 bases of the junction left unmatched. The CDR3 length is 16 residues. Germline V CDR1 and CDR2: SGHNT, YYREEE (reference sequence). The CDR3 nucleotides read TGTGCCAGCAGCCAAGATAAGCGGGAGGTTTCCTACGAGCAGTACTTC. Residues: CASSQDKREVSYEQYF.

The V call is TRBV6-5, the J call TRBJ1-2; TRBD1 matches 12 bases. Germline V gene data show CDR1 as MNHEY and CDR2 as SVGAGI. This CDR3 comprises 14 residues. Trimming took 5 bases from V and 8 from J; bases not matched to a gene: 6. CDR3 in amino acids: CASSLGQGARGYTF. The DNA of the CDR3 is TGTGCCAGCAGTCTGGGACAGGGGGCCCGGGGCTACACCTTC.

In this sample, this clone turned up many times. This sequence joins TRBV28 and TRBJ2-1, with 10 bases aligning to TRBD2. Germline loops: CDR1 MDHEN, CDR2 SYDVKM. J gave up 14 bases and V 6 bases, and 7 bases lay outside the gene matches. The CDR3 spans 12 residues. This CDR3 is CASSLLAGSEFF. As DNA, the CDR3 is TGTGCCAGCAGCTTACTAGCGGGATCCGAGTTCTTC.

Only a few counts were recorded for this clone. The genes are TRBV30 and TRBJ2-3, with TRBD1 matching 7 bases. The J segment lost 9 bases and the V segment lost 5 bases, leaving 5 bases of the junction unmatched. The CDR3 totals 11 residues. Germline CDR1 reads GTSNPN; CDR2 reads SVGIG (reference sequence). The DNA of the CDR3 is TGTGCCTGGGCACAGGGGCAAACGCAGTATTTT. This encodes CAWAQGQTQYF.